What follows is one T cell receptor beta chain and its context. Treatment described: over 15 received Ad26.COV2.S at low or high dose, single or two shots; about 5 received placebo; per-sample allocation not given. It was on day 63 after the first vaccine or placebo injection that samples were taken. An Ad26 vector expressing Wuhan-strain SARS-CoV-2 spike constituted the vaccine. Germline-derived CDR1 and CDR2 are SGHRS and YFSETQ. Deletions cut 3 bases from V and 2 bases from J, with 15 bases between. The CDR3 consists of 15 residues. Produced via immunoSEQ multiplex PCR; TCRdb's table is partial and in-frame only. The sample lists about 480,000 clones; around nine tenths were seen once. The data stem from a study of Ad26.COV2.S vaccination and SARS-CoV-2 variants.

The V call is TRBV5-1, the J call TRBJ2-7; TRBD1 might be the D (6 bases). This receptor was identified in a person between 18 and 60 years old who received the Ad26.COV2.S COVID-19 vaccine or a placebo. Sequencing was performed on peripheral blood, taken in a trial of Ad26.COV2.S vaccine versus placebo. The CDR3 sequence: CASSSQGLGTYEQYF. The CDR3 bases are TGCGCCAGCAGCTCCCAGGGGCTGGGTACCTACGAGCAGTACTTC.